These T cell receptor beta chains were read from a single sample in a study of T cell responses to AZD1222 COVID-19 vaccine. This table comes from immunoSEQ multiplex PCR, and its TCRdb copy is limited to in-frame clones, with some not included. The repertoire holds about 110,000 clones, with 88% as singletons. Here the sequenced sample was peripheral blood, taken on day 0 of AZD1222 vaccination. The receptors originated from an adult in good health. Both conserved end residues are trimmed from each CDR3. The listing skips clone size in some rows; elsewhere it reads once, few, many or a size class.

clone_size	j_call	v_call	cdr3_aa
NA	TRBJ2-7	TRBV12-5	ASGIQGNGYEQY
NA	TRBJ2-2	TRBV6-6	ASRAMGSTGELF
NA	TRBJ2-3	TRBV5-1	ASSGASTDTQY
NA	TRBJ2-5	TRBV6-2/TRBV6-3	ASSYPIASRETQY
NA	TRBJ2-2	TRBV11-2	ASSLNRFPSAGELF
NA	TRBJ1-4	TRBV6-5	ASSRTGGVKLF
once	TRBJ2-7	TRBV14	ASSRFYEQY
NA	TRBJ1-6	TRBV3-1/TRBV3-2	ASSHGTVYNSPLH
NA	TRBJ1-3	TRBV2	ASSEALRRGPGNTIY
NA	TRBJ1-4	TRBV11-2	ASRQDTVAEKLF
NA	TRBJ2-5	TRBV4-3	ASSKYGAGEETQY
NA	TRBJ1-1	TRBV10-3	AISEINRGGTEAF
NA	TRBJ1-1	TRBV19	ASHREVEAF
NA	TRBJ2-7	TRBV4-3	ASSQFRSYEQY
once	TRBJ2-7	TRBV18	ASSQGIDYEQY
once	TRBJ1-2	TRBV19	ASSQGRGYT
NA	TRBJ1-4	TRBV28	ASRRGTNEKLF
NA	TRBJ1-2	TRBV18	ASSPPAGPYGYT
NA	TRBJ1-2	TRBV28	ASADRGRANYGYT
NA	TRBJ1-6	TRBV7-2	ASSLAQGVGNSPLH
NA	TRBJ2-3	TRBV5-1	ASSLEQSTDTQY
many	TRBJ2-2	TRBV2	ASGQETTGELF
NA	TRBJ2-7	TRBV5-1	ASFETSSYEQY
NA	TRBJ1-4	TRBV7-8	ASSPGQGYEKLF
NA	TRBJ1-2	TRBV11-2	ASSPGQGYGYT
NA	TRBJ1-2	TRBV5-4	ASSSNAGQGAVGYT
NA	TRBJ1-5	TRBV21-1	ASSKMGRKCNQPQH
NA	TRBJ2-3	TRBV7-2	ASSPVRAGTTDTQY
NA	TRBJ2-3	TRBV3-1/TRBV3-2	ASSQGWTDTQY
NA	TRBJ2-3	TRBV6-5	ASSYGMDTQY
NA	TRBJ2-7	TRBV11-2	ASSRPDKPYEQY
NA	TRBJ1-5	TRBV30	AWSPGRERYQPQH
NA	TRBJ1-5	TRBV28	ASMADTSNQPQH
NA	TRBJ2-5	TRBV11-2	ASSLAETQY
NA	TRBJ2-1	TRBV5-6	ASSSRGLQQF
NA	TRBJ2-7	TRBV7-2	ASSLPTPGYEQY
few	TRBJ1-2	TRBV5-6	ASSYDSLKGRYGYT
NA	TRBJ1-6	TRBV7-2	ASHTESGVPNSPLH
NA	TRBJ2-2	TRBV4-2	ASSQDDGGPGELF
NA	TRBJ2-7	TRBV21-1	ASSKRGTGNSYEQY
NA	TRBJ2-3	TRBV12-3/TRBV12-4	ASSFSGTDTQY
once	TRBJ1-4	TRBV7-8	ASSLALGQGPTNEKLF
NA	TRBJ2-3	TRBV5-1	ASSLGRGRLRTSGRDATDTQY
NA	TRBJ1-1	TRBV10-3	AIAGGTEAF
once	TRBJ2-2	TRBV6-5	ASSFGTDSRRELF
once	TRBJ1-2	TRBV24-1	ATRTAPDRGCGYT
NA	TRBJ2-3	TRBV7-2	ASSFGQTQY
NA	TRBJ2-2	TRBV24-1	ATRLSGGQDTGELF
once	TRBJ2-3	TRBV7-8	ASSPSDSATDTQY
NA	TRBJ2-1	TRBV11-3	ASSALAGSSSYNEQF
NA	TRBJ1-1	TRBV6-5	ASSYTPLGTEAF
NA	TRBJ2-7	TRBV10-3	AISERSGGSYEQY
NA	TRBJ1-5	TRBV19	ASRGQGTVQPQH